This TCR beta chain appears in the sequencing data of a study of CD8+CD57+ T cells in acquired aplastic anemia. Study overall: DNA from sorted CD4+ and CD8+ cells averaged roughly 3.4 ug. Study results and limitations: Between the patient and control groups, CD8+ Simpson's diversity did not differ significantly.

The table lists this clonotype with a few counts. The antigen is unknown. Flow cytometry had shown expanded CD8+CD57+ cells in the patients chosen for sequencing. Genomic DNA served as template for TCR beta VDJ and CDR3 profiling. TCRdb reanalysed the reads using MiXCR and keeps one entry per CDR3 protein. The table shows about 250,000 distinct CDR3 sequences, with around half occurring only once. This receptor was identified in a human donor with aplastic anemia. Material: sorted CD4+, CD8+, or CD8+CD57+ T cells (not recorded which) from PBMCs.

In DNA, the CDR3 is TGTGCCAGCAGTTTCTCCTGGGGCACCGGTATCGAGGACATTCAGTACTTC. Encoded protein: CASSFSWGTGIEDIQYF. The chain uses TRBV27 and TRBJ2-4; TRBD1 might be the D (5 bases). The CDR3 is 17 residues long. The V end was cut by 3 bases, the J end by 8 bases, with 23 bases between. Looked up from germline, CDR1 is MNHEY and CDR2 is SMNVEV (reference sequence).